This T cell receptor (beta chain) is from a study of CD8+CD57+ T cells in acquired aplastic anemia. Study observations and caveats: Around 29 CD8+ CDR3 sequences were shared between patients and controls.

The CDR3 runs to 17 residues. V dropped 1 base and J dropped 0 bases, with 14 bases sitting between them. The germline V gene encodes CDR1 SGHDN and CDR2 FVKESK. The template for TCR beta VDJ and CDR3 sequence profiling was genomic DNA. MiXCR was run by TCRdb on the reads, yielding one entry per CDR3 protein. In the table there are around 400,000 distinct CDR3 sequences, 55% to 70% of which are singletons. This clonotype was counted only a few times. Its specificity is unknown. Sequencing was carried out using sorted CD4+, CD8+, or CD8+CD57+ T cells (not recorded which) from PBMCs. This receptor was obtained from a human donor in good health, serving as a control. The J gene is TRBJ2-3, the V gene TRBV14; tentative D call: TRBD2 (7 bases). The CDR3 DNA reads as TGTGCCAGCAGCCAAGGTTGGGGGGGGCCTAGCACAGATACGCAGTATTTT. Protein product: CASSQGWGGPSTDTQYF. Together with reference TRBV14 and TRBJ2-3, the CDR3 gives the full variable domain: EAGVTQFPSHSVIEKGQTVTLRCDPISGHDNLYWYRRVMGKEIKFLLHFVKESKQDESGMPNNRFLAERTGGTYSTLKVQPAELEDSGVYFCASSQGWGGPSTDTQYFGPGTRLTVL.